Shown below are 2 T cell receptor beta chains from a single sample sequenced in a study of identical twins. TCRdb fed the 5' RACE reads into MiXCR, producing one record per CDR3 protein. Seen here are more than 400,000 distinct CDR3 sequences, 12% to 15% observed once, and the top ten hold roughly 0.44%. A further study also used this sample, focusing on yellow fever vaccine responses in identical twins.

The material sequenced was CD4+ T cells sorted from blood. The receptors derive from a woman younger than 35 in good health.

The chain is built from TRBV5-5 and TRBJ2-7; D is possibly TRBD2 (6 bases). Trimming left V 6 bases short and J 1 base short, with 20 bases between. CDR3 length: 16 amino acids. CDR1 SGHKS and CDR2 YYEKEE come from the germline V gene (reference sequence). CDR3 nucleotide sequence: TGTGCCAGCACCCCTGGGGGGACGCTAGATTCCTACGAGCAGTACTTC. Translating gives CASTPGGTLDSYEQYF.

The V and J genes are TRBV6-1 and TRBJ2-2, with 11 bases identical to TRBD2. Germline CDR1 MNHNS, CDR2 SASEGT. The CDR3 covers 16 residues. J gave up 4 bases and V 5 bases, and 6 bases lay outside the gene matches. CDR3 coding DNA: TGTGCCAGCAGTCAACTAGCGGGGGCCCTCACCGGGGAGCTGTTTTTT. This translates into CASSQLAGALTGELFF.